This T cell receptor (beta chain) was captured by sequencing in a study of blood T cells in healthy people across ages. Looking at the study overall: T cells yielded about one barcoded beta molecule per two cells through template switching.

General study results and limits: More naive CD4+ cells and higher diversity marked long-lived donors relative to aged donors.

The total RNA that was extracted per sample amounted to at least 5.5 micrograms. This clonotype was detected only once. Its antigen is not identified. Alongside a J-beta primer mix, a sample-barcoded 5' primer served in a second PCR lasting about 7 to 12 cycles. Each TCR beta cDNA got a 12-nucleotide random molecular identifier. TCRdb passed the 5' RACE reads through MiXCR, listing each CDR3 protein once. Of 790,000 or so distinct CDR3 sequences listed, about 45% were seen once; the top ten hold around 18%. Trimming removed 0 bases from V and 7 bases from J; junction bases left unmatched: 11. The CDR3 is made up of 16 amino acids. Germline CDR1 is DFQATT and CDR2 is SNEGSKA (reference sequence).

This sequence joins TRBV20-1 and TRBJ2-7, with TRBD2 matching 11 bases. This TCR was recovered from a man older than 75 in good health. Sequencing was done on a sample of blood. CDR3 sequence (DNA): TGCAGTGCTAGAGAAAGACTAGCGGGGTTCCAGGGGGAGCAGTACTTC. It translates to CSARERLAGFQGEQYF.